The next 16 T cell receptor beta chains were all read from a single sample in a study of cytomegalovirus exposure and HLA in healthy donors. PCR amplification relied on 60 Vbeta primers (plus 13 Jbeta primers). Libraries were prepared by immunoSEQ multiplex PCR; TCRdb keeps only in-frame clonotypes and omits some of them. The sample has about 180,000 clones, just over 75% seen once; the top ten hold roughly 1.5%. Sequencing was performed on PBMCs. The receptors come from a man younger than 30 in good health and CMV-seronegative.

Only one count was recorded for this clone. The rearrangement joins TRBV5-1 to TRBJ2-3, with D perhaps TRBD2 (7 bases). The CDR3 totals 15 residues. Germline CDR1 reads SGHRS; CDR2 reads YFSETQ. V lost 5 bases to trimming and J lost 1 base, with 14 bases between them. The CDR3 sequence: CASSPGGGGTDTQYF. The CDR3 nucleotides read TGCGCCAGCAGTCCGGGGGGCGGGGGCACAGATACGCAGTATTTT.

The rearrangement uses TRBV15 and TRBJ2-7; D is perhaps TRBD1 (6 bases). Germline CDR1 reads LNHNV; CDR2 reads YYDKDF (reference sequence). There are 14 residues in the CDR3. Trimming cost V 2 bases and J 5 bases, with 13 bases left between them. In nucleotides, the CDR3 is TGTGCCACCAGCAGACAGGGGTCTCGCCACGAGCAGTACTTC. It translates to CATSRQGSRHEQYF. The whole variable domain, remainder taken from reference TRBV15 and TRBJ2-7, is DAMVIQNPRYQVTQFGKPVTLSCSQTLNHNVMYWYQQKSSQAPKLLFHYYDKDFNNEADTPDNFQSRRPNTSFCFLDIRSPGLGDTAMYLCATSRQGSRHEQYFGPGTRLTVT.

The chain uses TRBV6-6 and TRBJ2-3; TRBD2 agrees at 8 bases. Germline CDR1 reads MNHNY; CDR2 reads SVGAGI (reference sequence). There are 15 residues in the CDR3. Trimming removed 5 bases from V and 0 bases from J; junction bases left unmatched: 4. This CDR3 is CASSSGSHSTDTQYF. CDR3 bases: TGTGCCAGCAGTAGCGGGAGTCATAGCACAGATACGCAGTATTTT.

The rearrangement uses TRBV5-1 and TRBJ2-2, with 8 bases that match TRBD1. The germline gives CDR1 SGHRS, CDR2 YFSETQ. Trimming at V came to 4 bases and at J to 2 bases, leaving 4 bases not matched to a gene. This CDR3 has 15 residues. CDR3 in amino acids: CASSPGQGNTGELFF. Here the CDR3 DNA reads TGCGCCAGCAGCCCAGGACAGGGTAACACCGGGGAGCTGTTTTTT.

This clone was detected a few times. The rearrangement uses TRBV5-8 and TRBJ1-6, with TRBD1 matching 8 bases. The length of the CDR3 is 16 residues. The germline V gene encodes CDR1 SGHTS and CDR2 YDEGEE. V was clipped by 4 bases and J by 7 bases; unmatched bases: 10. The CDR3 protein is CASSPVAGGGNSPLHF. CDR3 nucleotide sequence: TGTGCCAGCAGCCCGGTTGCAGGGGGCGGAAATTCACCCCTCCACTTT.

In DNA, the CDR3 is TGTGCCAGCAATCCGGACAGGTACTCCTACGAGCAGTACTTC. Translated: CASNPDRYSYEQYF. The chain is built from TRBV2 and TRBJ2-7, with 7 positions matching TRBD1. There are 14 residues in the CDR3. V was clipped by 7 bases and J by 0 bases; unmatched bases: 6. Germline assignment: CDR1 SNHLY and CDR2 FYNNEI.

The chain employs TRBV4-2 and TRBJ2-1, with TRBD2 identical over 8 bases. The V gene's germline CDR1 is LGHNA and CDR2 YNFKEQ. V lost 0 bases and J lost 7; bases outside the gene matches: 11. This CDR3 spans 17 amino acids. The CDR3 DNA is TGTGCCAGCAGCCAAGACCGGGCTAGCGGGCGTAGGAATGAGCAGTTCTTC. Its translation is CASSQDRASGRRNEQFF.

This chain links TRBV7-8 with TRBJ2-5, with TRBD1 matching over 7 bases. Trimming cost V 5 bases and J 0 bases; bases outside gene matches: 6. There are 15 residues in the CDR3. The germline gives CDR1 SGHVS, CDR2 FQNEAQ. CDR3 nucleotides: TGTGCCAGCAGCCCACAGGGGTTGTACCAAGAGACCCAGTACTTC. Translation: CASSPQGLYQETQYF.

This clone was seen only once. The rearrangement links TRBV10-3 to TRBJ1-4; TRBD1 is a possible D gene (5 bases). The CDR3 loop spans 15 amino acids. Germline V gives CDR1 ENHRY, CDR2 SYGVKD. V shed 3 bases and J shed 7 bases, with 15 bases lying between them. The CDR3 here is CAISDPDTTGEKLFF. For the CDR3, the DNA is TGTGCCATCAGTGATCCGGACACCACAGGTGAAAAACTGTTTTTT.

V usage is TRBV7-8 and J usage is TRBJ2-7; TRBD2 aligns across 10 bases. The germline V gene encodes CDR1 SGHVS and CDR2 FQNEAQ. J gave up 5 bases and V 4 bases, and 8 bases lay outside the gene matches. The CDR3 consists of 15 residues. In DNA, the CDR3 is TGTGCCAGCAGCTCTCCGGGACTAGCGAGGAACGAGCAGTACTTC. Residues: CASSSPGLARNEQYF.

A few counts support this clone. The DNA of the CDR3 is TGTGCCTGGAGAGGGGTAAAGGAGACCCAGTACTTC. Translation: CAWRGVKETQYF. V is TRBV30 and J is TRBJ2-5, with D possibly matching TRBD1 (5 bases). The germline gives CDR1 GTSNPN, CDR2 SVGIG (reference sequence). The CDR3 has 12 amino acids. The V and J ends lost 3 bases and 5 bases respectively, with 10 bases between them.

The chain recombines TRBV7-6 with TRBJ2-7, with 8 bases fitting TRBD2. The CDR3 consists of 15 residues. Germline V CDR1 and CDR2: SGHVS, FNYEAQ. The trim removed 5 bases at V and 6 bases at J, leaving 12 bases unmatched. The CDR3 region has the DNA TGTGCCAGCAGCGCGGGGACTAGTGGATCCGGCGAGCAGTACTTC. Encoded protein: CASSAGTSGSGEQYF.

This clone appeared once. V and J are TRBV6-4 and TRBJ1-5; no definite D call. The ends were cut back, 0 bases at V and 4 bases at J, with 10 bases in the middle. The V gene's germline CDR1 is MRHNA and CDR2 SNTAGT. This CDR3 has 15 amino acids. The CDR3 reads CASSDSPRGNQPQHF. The DNA for the CDR3 is TGTGCCAGCAGTGACTCCCCGCGGGGAAATCAGCCCCAGCATTTT.

This clone has a handful of counts. The chain joins TRBV7-9 to TRBJ1-4; a possible D gene is TRBD1 (6 bases). This CDR3 region has 16 residues. Germline-derived CDR1 and CDR2 are SEHNR and FQNEAQ (reference sequence). Trimming took 8 bases from V and 3 from J, leaving 19 bases between them. CDR3 sequence (DNA): TGTGCCAGCTGCCCAAGAGGGGGAAGGGCTAATGAAAAACTGTTTTTT. Translated, it gives CASCPRGGRANEKLFF.

This clone was observed a single time. The chain joins TRBV19 to TRBJ1-5; maybe TRBD1 (5 bases). Germline V gives CDR1 LNHDA, CDR2 SQIVND (reference sequence). The ends were cut back, 3 bases at V and 1 base at J, with 10 bases in the middle. This CDR3 has 15 residues. This CDR3 reads CASSMGRVSNQPQHF. CDR3 nucleotide sequence: TGTGCCAGTAGTATGGGCAGGGTAAGCAATCAGCCCCAGCATTTT.

This chain joins TRBV4-1 and TRBJ2-7, with D perhaps matching TRBD1 (6 bases). The CDR3 is 14 residues long. V was cut by 4 bases and J by 3 bases, with 13 bases left in between. Germline V gives CDR1 MGHRA, CDR2 YSYEKL. The CDR3 region is CASSRQGSDYEQYF. The CDR3 DNA reads TGCGCCAGCAGCCGGCAGGGGTCCGACTACGAGCAGTACTTC.